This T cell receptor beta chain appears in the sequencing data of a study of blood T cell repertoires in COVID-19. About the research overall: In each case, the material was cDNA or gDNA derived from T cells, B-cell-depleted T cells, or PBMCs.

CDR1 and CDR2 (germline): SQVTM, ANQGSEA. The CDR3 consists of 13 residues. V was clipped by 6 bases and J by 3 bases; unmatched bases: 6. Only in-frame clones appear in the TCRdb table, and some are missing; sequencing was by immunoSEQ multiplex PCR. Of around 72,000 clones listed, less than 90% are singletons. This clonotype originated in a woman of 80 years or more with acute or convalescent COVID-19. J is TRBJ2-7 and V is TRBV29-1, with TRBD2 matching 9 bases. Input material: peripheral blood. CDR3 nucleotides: TGCAGCGTGACGGGGACTAGCATCTACGAGCAGTACTTC. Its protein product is CSVTGTSIYEQYF.